This T cell receptor beta chain was captured by sequencing in a study of blood T cell repertoires in COVID-19. Background on the study: Material from acute and convalescent COVID-19 was sourced from the United States, Italy and Spain.

In the original processing: By means of reference gene primer amplification, nucleated cell counts were estimated. Assay: immunoSEQ multiplex PCR; the TCRdb copy retains only in-frame clones and omits some. The D gene and trimming were derived from the DNA, and the V and J assignments and clone size from that table. Among roughly 430,000 clones listed, approximately 85% were seen once. V was pared by 1 base and J by 2 bases, with 5 bases between. Germline V CDR1 and CDR2: PRHDT, FYEKMQ (reference sequence). The CDR3 contains 13 residues. The sample was PBMCs or T cells enriched from blood (not recorded which). This TCR was recovered from a woman between 35 and 50 years old with acute COVID-19. V gene TRBV13 combines with J gene TRBJ1-1; no clear D. The CDR3 bases are TGTGCCAGCAGCTTAGTCTTAAACACTGAAGCTTTCTTT. It encodes CASSLVLNTEAFF. The variable domain in full, completed from reference TRBV13 and TRBJ1-1, reads AAGVIQSPRHLIKEKRETATLKCYPIPRHDTVYWYQQGPGQDPQFLISFYEKMQSDKGSIPDRFSAQQFSDYHSELNMSSLELGDSALYFCASSLVLNTEAFFGQGTRLTVV.